This T cell receptor beta chain was observed in a study of T cell responses to AZD1222 COVID-19 vaccine. This table comes from immunoSEQ multiplex PCR, and its TCRdb copy is limited to in-frame clones, with some not included. The table has some 120,000 clones, about nine tenths seen once; the top ten hold just over 7%. A note on this clone: Its matching antigen is unknown.

General observations from the study: Researchers took repertoire samples only after the peak T cell response had come. Unmutated variant regions reportedly attract nearly half of all spike-specific TCRs.

Germline V CDR1 and CDR2: SGHTA, FQGNSA. This CDR3 comprises 15 residues. V dropped 5 bases and J dropped 5 bases, with 15 bases sitting between them. This receptor was identified in an adult in good health. V gene TRBV7-2 combines with J gene TRBJ1-4; TRBD1 might be the D (5 bases). This specimen consisted of peripheral blood, obtained on day 0 of AZD1222 vaccination. The CDR3, as DNA: TGTGCCAGCAGCCTCCGAGGGGCGGGAAATGAAAAACTGTTTTTT. As protein: CASSLRGAGNEKLFF.